Following are 22 T cell receptor beta chains from one sample sequenced in a study of blood T cell repertoires in COVID-19. The repertoire was sequenced with immunoSEQ multiplex PCR; TCRdb's copy has only in-frame clones and lacks some. The table records 110,000 to 150,000 clones, more than 85% of them present only once. The sequenced sample was peripheral blood. The receptors derive from a man between 60 and 75 years old with active or convalescent COVID-19.

The CDR3 loop reads CASSPREEDAFRETQYF. For the CDR3, the DNA is TGTGCCAGCAGCCCCCGAGAGGAGGACGCCTTCCGAGAGACCCAGTACTTC. The V gene is TRBV9, the J gene TRBJ2-5, with D perhaps matching TRBD2 (5 bases). The V gene's germline CDR1 is SGDLS and CDR2 YYNGEE. The CDR3 is 17 amino acids. Trimming removed 4 bases from V and 4 bases from J, with 23 bases in between. Full variable domain (outside the CDR3, taken from reference TRBV9 and TRBJ2-5): DSGVTQTPKHLITATGQRVTLRCSPRSGDLSVYWYQQSLDQGLQFLIQYYNGEERAKGNILERFSAQQFPDLHSELNLSSLELGDSALYFCASSPREEDAFRETQYFGPGTRLLVL.

This clone was counted a few times. The chain joins TRBV19 to TRBJ2-7; D may be TRBD1 (5 bases). Germline V gene sequence: CDR1 LNHDA, CDR2 SQIVND (reference sequence). The CDR3 extends over 15 amino acids. The ends were cut back, 5 bases at V and 0 bases at J, with 14 bases in the middle. The CDR3 is CASSAGILSSYEQYF. CDR3 coding DNA: TGTGCCAGTAGTGCAGGGATCCTATCCTCCTACGAGCAGTACTTC. Full variable domain (outside the CDR3, taken from reference TRBV19 and TRBJ2-7): DGGITQSPKYLFRKEGQNVTLSCEQNLNHDAMYWYRQDPGQGLRLIYYSQIVNDFQKGDIAEGYSVSREKKESFPLTVTSAQKNPTAFYLCASSAGILSSYEQYFGPGTRLTVT.

V usage is TRBV2 and J usage is TRBJ2-1; D is possibly TRBD2 (6 bases). The CDR3 runs 15 residues. Per germline, CDR1 SNHLY and CDR2 FYNNEI. The V end was cut by 10 bases, the J end by 7 bases, with 23 bases between. CDR3: CAIAPPGVGGNEQFF. CDR3 DNA sequence: TGTGCCATCGCCCCACCGGGAGTTGGGGGGAATGAGCAGTTCTTC.

The chain is built from TRBV19 and TRBJ2-3; TRBD2 is a possible D gene (7 bases). CDR3 size: 12 residues. V shed 5 bases and J shed 9 bases, with 12 bases lying between them. Germline V gives CDR1 LNHDA, CDR2 SQIVND (reference sequence). CDR3 in amino acids: CASSSQGGTQYF. CDR3 DNA: TGTGCCAGTAGTTCACAGGGAGGGACGCAGTATTTT. Together with reference TRBV19 and TRBJ2-3, the CDR3 gives the full variable domain: DGGITQSPKYLFRKEGQNVTLSCEQNLNHDAMYWYRQDPGQGLRLIYYSQIVNDFQKGDIAEGYSVSREKKESFPLTVTSAQKNPTAFYLCASSSQGGTQYFGPGTRLTVL.

The V gene is TRBV5-6, the J gene TRBJ2-5; the D is unclear. The CDR3 consists of 11 residues. Deletions cut 4 bases from V and 2 bases from J, with 3 bases between. Germline V gene lookup returns CDR1 SGHDT and CDR2 YYEEEE. The CDR3 region is CASSQQETQYF. The DNA of the CDR3 is TGTGCCAGCAGCCAACAAGAGACCCAGTACTTC.

The V gene is TRBV6-2 or TRBV6-3, the J gene TRBJ1-1; no firm D call. The V end was cut by 6 bases, the J end by 1 base, with 9 bases between. The germline V gene encodes CDR1 MNHEY and CDR2 SVGEGT. The CDR3 totals 13 residues. The CDR3 reads CASSRQENTEAFF. As DNA, the CDR3 is TGTGCCAGCAGCAGACAAGAGAACACTGAAGCTTTCTTT.

This chain links TRBV7-6 with TRBJ2-3; D gene ambiguous. CDR3 length equals 13 residues. V was clipped by 1 base and J by 5 bases, with 7 bases between them. Germline V gives CDR1 SGHVS, CDR2 FNYEAQ. The CDR3 is CASSLGRLDTQYF. In DNA, the CDR3 is TGTGCCAGCAGCTTAGGTCGTTTAGATACGCAGTATTTT.

The rearrangement joins TRBV6-5 to TRBJ1-4, with a tentative D call TRBD1 (6 bases). Germline CDR1 is MNHEY and CDR2 is SVGAGI. The V end lost 2 bases, the J end lost 1 base, and 8 bases lay between the germline ends. This CDR3 has 15 amino acids. The CDR3 nucleotides are TGTGCCAGCAGTTACCGGACAGTAACTAATGAAAAACTGTTTTTT. Amino acid sequence: CASSYRTVTNEKLFF.

This chain connects TRBV27 to TRBJ2-7; 8 nucleotides agree with TRBD1. Germline V lookup: CDR1 MNHEY, CDR2 SMNVEV (reference sequence). V gave up 2 bases and J gave up 1 base; unmatched junction bases: 4. This CDR3 is built from 15 residues. CDR3 coding DNA: TGTGCCAGCAGTTTACAGGGGGCGCAATCCTACGAGCAGTACTTC. As protein: CASSLQGAQSYEQYF.

The rearrangement links TRBV11-2 to TRBJ1-6; a weak D match, TRBD1 (5 bases). V gave up 6 bases and J gave up 9 bases, with 15 bases separating them. The germline V gene has CDR1 SGHAT and CDR2 FQNNGV. This CDR3 is 14 amino acids long. CDR3 amino acids: CASRHGHGVSPLHF. Here the CDR3 DNA reads TGTGCCAGCAGACACGGACACGGCGTTTCACCCCTCCACTTT. The full variable domain, with the rest looked up from reference TRBV11-2 and TRBJ1-6, is EAGVAQSPRYKIIEKRQSVAFWCNPISGHATLYWYQQILGQGPKLLIQFQNNGVVDDSQLPKDRFSAERLKGVDSTLKIQPAKLEDSAVYLCASRHGHGVSPLHFGNGTRLTVT.

The chain joins TRBV5-1 to TRBJ2-7, with D perhaps matching TRBD2 (6 bases). There are 13 residues in the CDR3. V lost 4 bases and J 6 bases, leaving 14 bases between the germline ends. The germline CDR1 and CDR2 sequences are SGHRS and YFSETQ. The CDR3 loop is CASSRERGLEQYF. For the CDR3, the DNA is TGCGCCAGCAGCCGGGAGAGGGGTCTCGAGCAGTACTTC.

The chain uses TRBV3-1 (or the pseudogene TRBV3-2) and TRBJ1-3; D unresolved. CDR1 is LGHDT and CDR2 is YNNKEL in the germline V gene (reference sequence). This CDR3 has 17 amino acids. V was clipped by 4 bases and J by 0 bases, with 16 bases between them. The CDR3 nucleotides are TGTGCCAGCAGCCGCCAAAAAGGGAGAAGCTCTGGAAACACCATATATTTT. Residues: CASSRQKGRSSGNTIYF.

This chain links TRBV11-2 with TRBJ2-5; 10 bases map to TRBD2. Losses at the gene ends were 5 bases for V and 5 bases for J; bases not matched to a gene: 11. The germline V gene has CDR1 SGHAT and CDR2 FQNNGV. The CDR3 loop spans 16 amino acids. The CDR3 loop is CASSPTRSGGVETQYF. CDR3 nucleotide sequence: TGTGCCAGCAGCCCAACTAGGAGCGGGGGGGTCGAGACCCAGTACTTC.

This rearrangement joins TRBV11-3 to TRBJ2-7, with TRBD2 identical over 14 bases. The CDR3 totals 15 residues. Germline V gene data show CDR1 as SGHNT and CDR2 as YENEEA. With V trimmed by 3 bases and J by 3 bases, 1 base remained unmatched. CDR3 DNA: TGTGCCAGCAGCTTGGGACTAGCGGGAGACTACGAGCAGTACTTC. Protein: CASSLGLAGDYEQYF.

J is TRBJ2-7 and V is TRBV4-1; 7 positions agree with TRBD1. V gave up 3 bases and J gave up 1 base; unmatched junction bases: 3. Germline V gene sequence: CDR1 MGHRA, CDR2 YSYEKL. The CDR3 has 14 amino acids. CDR3 in amino acids: CASSHPGQSYEQYF. The DNA for the CDR3 is TGCGCCAGCAGCCACCCGGGACAGTCCTACGAGCAGTACTTC.

The chain uses TRBV27 and TRBJ2-1; TRBD1 aligns across 11 bases. With 6 bases clipped from V and 7 bases from J, the junction kept 5 bases outside the gene matches. The V gene's germline CDR1 is MNHEY and CDR2 SMNVEV (reference sequence). The CDR3 has 14 amino acids. CDR3 sequence: CASSPDRGRNEQFF. In DNA form, the CDR3 reads TGTGCCAGCAGCCCGGACAGGGGGCGGAATGAGCAGTTCTTC.

The chain combines TRBV11-3 with TRBJ2-1; the match to TRBD2 covers 8 bases. Trimming at V came to 8 bases and at J to 9 bases, leaving 3 bases not matched to a gene. Germline CDR1 reads SGHNT; CDR2 reads YENEEA. This CDR3 spans 11 amino acids. CDR3 sequence (DNA): TGTGCCAGCGGGCGGGGGGTTGAGCAGTTCTTC. Its translation is CASGRGVEQFF.

The sample holds a few counts of this clone. The chain uses TRBV12-3 or TRBV12-4 and TRBJ2-5, with unresolved D. The V and J ends lost 3 bases and 11 bases respectively, with 10 bases between them. CDR3 length: 11 amino acids. The CDR3 DNA reads as TGTGCCAGCAGTTTGCGAGATCCTCAGTACTTC. It yields the protein CASSLRDPQYF.

The chain recombines TRBV7-2 with TRBJ1-2; no clear D gene. This CDR3 contains 13 residues. Trimming pared 1 base from V and 7 bases from J, leaving 10 bases between. Germline CDR1 reads SGHTA; CDR2 reads FQGNSA. The CDR3: CASSLDVVAGYTF. The CDR3 nucleotides are TGTGCCAGCAGCTTAGACGTGGTGGCTGGCTACACCTTC.

This sequence joins TRBV5-1 and TRBJ2-7; 8 bases match TRBD1. The junction had 8 bases not matched to a gene; V was cut back by 4 bases and J by 5 bases. Germline V gene lookup returns CDR1 SGHRS and CDR2 YFSETQ. CDR3 length: 14 amino acids. The CDR3 bases are TGCGCCAGCAGCAGAGGGGACAGGTGGAACGAGCAGTACTTC. This sequence encodes CASSRGDRWNEQYF.

The V and J genes are TRBV4-1 and TRBJ2-7, with 8 nucleotides matching TRBD2. The CDR3 length is 18 residues. V was clipped by 4 bases and J by 2 bases; unmatched bases: 16. The germline V gene has CDR1 MGHRA and CDR2 YSYEKL. In DNA form, the CDR3 reads TGCGCCAGCAGCCTGATCCCCCAGGCAGCGGGAGTTCCCTACGAGCAGTACTTC. It is translated as CASSLIPQAAGVPYEQYF.

The chain uses TRBV6-5 and TRBJ2-3, with 9 positions matching TRBD2. The CDR3 runs to 15 residues. Germline CDR1 and CDR2: MNHEY and SVGAGI. With V trimmed by 5 bases and J by 6 bases, 9 bases remained unmatched. CDR3 DNA: TGTGCCAGCAGTCCCCATCCCGGGACTAGCGATACGCAGTATTTT. It is translated as CASSPHPGTSDTQYF.